This T cell receptor (beta chain) was recovered during a study of radiotherapy plus CTLA-4 blockade in lung cancer. Using immunoSEQ multiplex PCR, the repertoire was profiled, and TCRdb retains in-frame clones only, with some absent. The sample shows tens of thousands of clones, 70% to 85% of them seen only once. Study-wide results and caveats: Radiotherapy plus ipilimumab was followed by expansion in blood of tumor-derived TCR clones. Early blood T cell clone changes and increased post-radiation serum interferon-beta were reportedly the strongest response predictors.

Germline-derived CDR1 and CDR2 are MDHEN and SYDVKM. The CDR3 spans 14 residues. V dropped 6 bases and J dropped 10 bases, with 16 bases sitting between them. On this clone itself: The antigen remains unidentified.

The TCR sequence derives from a human donor with non-small cell lung cancer who had stable disease on radiotherapy plus ipilimumab. The rearrangement joins TRBV28 to TRBJ1-6, with D hard to call. The specimen was peripheral blood, collected from a patient treated with radiotherapy plus ipilimumab. The CDR3 nucleotides are TGTGCCAGCAGGCTGAATAAGCGTGGGTCACCCCTCCACTTT. This encodes CASRLNKRGSPLHF.